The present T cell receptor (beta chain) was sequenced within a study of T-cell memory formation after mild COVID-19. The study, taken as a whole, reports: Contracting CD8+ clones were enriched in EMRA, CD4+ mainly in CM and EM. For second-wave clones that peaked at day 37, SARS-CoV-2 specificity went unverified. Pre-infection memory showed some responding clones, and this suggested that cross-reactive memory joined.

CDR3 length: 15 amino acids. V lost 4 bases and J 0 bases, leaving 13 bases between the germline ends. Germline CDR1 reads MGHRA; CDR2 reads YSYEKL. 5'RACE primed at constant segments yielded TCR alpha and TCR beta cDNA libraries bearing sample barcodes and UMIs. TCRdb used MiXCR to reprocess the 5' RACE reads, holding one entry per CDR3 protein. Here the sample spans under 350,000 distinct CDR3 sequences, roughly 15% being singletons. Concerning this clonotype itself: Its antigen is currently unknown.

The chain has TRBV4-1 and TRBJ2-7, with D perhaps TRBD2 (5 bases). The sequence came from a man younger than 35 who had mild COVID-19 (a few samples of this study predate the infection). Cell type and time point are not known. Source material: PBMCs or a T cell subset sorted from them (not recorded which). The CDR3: CASSRLPGTSYEQYV. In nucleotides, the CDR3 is TGCGCCAGCAGCCGCCTGCCGGGAACCTCCTACGAGCAGTACGTC.